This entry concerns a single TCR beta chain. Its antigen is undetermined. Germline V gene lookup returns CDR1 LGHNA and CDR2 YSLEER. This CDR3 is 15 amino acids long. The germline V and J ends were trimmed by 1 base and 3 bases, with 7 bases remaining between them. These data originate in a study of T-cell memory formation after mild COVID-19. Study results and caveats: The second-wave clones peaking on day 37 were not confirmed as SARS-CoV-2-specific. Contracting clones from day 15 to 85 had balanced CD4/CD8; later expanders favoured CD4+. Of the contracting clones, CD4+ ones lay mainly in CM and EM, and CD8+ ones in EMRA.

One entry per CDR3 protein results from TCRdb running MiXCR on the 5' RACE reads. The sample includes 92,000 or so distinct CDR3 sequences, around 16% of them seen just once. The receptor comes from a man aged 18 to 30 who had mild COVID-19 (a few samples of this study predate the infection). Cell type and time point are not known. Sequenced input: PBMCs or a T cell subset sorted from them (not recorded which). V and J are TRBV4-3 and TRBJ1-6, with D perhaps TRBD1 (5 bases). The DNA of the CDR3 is TGCGCCAGCAGCCAAGGTGACAGCTATAATTCACCCCTCCACTTT. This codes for CASSQGDSYNSPLHF.